The clone carrying this T cell receptor (beta chain) was observed once. Its target is unknown. A CD45RA+ naive subset and a CD45RA-negative memory subset were split from CD4+ cells. Germline V gene data show CDR1 as MGHRA and CDR2 as YSYEKL. This CDR3 is 16 amino acids long. Trimming at V came to 1 base and at J to 1 base, leaving 4 bases not matched to a gene. This sample was taken from a study of shared clonotypes between healthy human individuals. Per sorted-subset replicate PCR, input was around 200 ng DNA, representing tens of thousands of T cell genomes. In the authors' workflow: As immunoSEQ supplied junction-only sequences (without quality scores), filtering differed. Measured with immunoSEQ multiplex PCR; TCRdb has only the in-frame clones, and not every one. That table supplies the V and J calls and clone size; D and trimming were determined from the DNA. The table lists over a million clones, approximately 97% of them singletons.

General study results and limits: As a rule, naive subsets had a larger estimated richness than memory subsets.

The TCR comes from a man under 40 in good health. This rearrangement joins TRBV4-1 to TRBJ2-7; the match to TRBD2 covers 10 bases. The material sequenced was naive CD4+ T cells sorted from blood. Stated subset: CD45RA+ positively selected. The CDR3 DNA follows: TGCGCCAGCAGCCAAGTTACAGCGGGGGGGTCCTACGAGCAGTACTTC. It codes for CASSQVTAGGSYEQYF.